The next 30 T cell receptor beta chains were all read from a single sample in a study of blood T cell repertoires in COVID-19. Profiled with immunoSEQ multiplex PCR; TCRdb holds only in-frame clones, not every one. Here the sample spans more than 95,000 clones, about four fifths being singletons. The sequencing input was peripheral blood. These receptors originate from a man younger than 45 with COVID-19, enrolled during active disease.

The chain is built from TRBV4-1 and TRBJ1-5; D is possibly TRBD1 (5 bases). This CDR3 region has 13 residues. The germline V gene encodes CDR1 MGHRA and CDR2 YSYEKL. V lost 0 bases and J lost 5, with 5 bases in between. The CDR3 here is CASSQEGDQPQHF. CDR3 coding DNA: TGCGCCAGCAGCCAAGAAGGGGATCAGCCCCAGCATTTT.

The chain links TRBV25-1 to TRBJ1-2; D possibly corresponds to TRBD1 (5 bases). Germline loops: CDR1 MGHDK, CDR2 SYGVNS. Deletions cut 5 bases from V and 2 bases from J, with 12 bases between. There are 14 residues in the CDR3. CDR3: CASSSVGANYGYTF. CDR3 in DNA: TGTGCCAGCAGTTCCGTAGGGGCAAACTATGGCTACACCTTC.

The V call is TRBV27, the J call TRBJ2-3; 10 bases map to TRBD1. V lost 5 bases to trimming and J lost 4 bases; unmatched junction nucleotides: 6. The CDR3 spans 15 residues. The germline V gene has CDR1 MNHEY and CDR2 SMNVEV (reference sequence). The CDR3 here is CASSPTGGVADTQYF. The CDR3 region has the DNA TGTGCCAGCAGTCCGACAGGGGGCGTCGCAGATACGCAGTATTTT.

The genes are TRBV5-5 and TRBJ1-4, with D unclear. This CDR3 is built from 14 residues. Germline V lookup: CDR1 SGHKS, CDR2 YYEKEE (reference sequence). V shed 3 bases and J shed 0 bases, with 6 bases lying between them. CDR3 bases: TGTGCCAGCAGCTCAATCACAACTAATGAAAAACTGTTTTTT. This codes for CASSSITTNEKLFF.

The genes are TRBV14 and TRBJ2-2; a possible D gene is TRBD1 (5 bases). This CDR3 has 16 residues. V lost 1 base to trimming and J lost 4 bases, with 13 bases between them. Germline V gene lookup returns CDR1 SGHDN and CDR2 FVKESK. DNA for the CDR3: TGTGCCAGCAGCCAAGCCAAGGGGCCTGGCACCGGGGAGCTGTTTTTT. This sequence encodes CASSQAKGPGTGELFF.

The J gene is TRBJ1-1, the V gene TRBV6-6; D gene ambiguous. The germline gives CDR1 MNHNY, CDR2 SVGAGI (reference sequence). The CDR3 is 14 residues long. V was shortened by 7 bases and J by 0 bases, with 12 bases between the two germline ends. As DNA, the CDR3 is TGTGCCAGCACCGAAACAGAGATGAACACTGAAGCTTTCTTT. Translating gives CASTETEMNTEAFF.

This chain joins TRBV30 and TRBJ1-1; 8 bases are shared with TRBD1. The length of the CDR3 is 15 residues. Trimming removed 3 bases from V and 2 bases from J; junction bases left unmatched: 8. Germline CDR1 GTSNPN, CDR2 SVGIG (reference sequence). CDR3 sequence (DNA): TGTGCCTGGAGAGCCCCTGACAGGGGAAACACTGAAGCTTTCTTT. Translation gives CAWRAPDRGNTEAFF.

This chain connects TRBV14 to TRBJ1-2; no reliable D call. CDR1 and CDR2 (germline): SGHDN, FVKESK. CDR3 length equals 13 residues. The ends were cut back, 0 bases at V and 14 bases at J, with 16 bases in the middle. The DNA of the CDR3 is TGTGCCAGCAGCCAAGATCTTGTGGCAGTTTTGACCTTC. Translating gives CASSQDLVAVLTF.

The V call is TRBV9, the J call TRBJ2-3, with a weak D call TRBD1 (7 bases). The CDR3 totals 16 residues. The germline V gene encodes CDR1 SGDLS and CDR2 YYNGEE. V was cut by 0 bases and J by 6 bases, with 17 bases left in between. CDR3 DNA: TGTGCCAGCAGCGTAGCTACGGGGGACAGCGGGGATACGCAGTATTTT. It specifies CASSVATGDSGDTQYF.

The chain carries TRBV9 and TRBJ2-7, with D maybe TRBD1 (7 bases). CDR3 size: 15 residues. The V gene lost 1 base and the J gene lost 5 bases, with 16 bases spanning the gap. In germline, CDR1 is SGDLS, CDR2 YYNGEE. CDR3 nucleotides: TGTGCCAGCAGCGTACACCAAACAGGGGAGGACGAGCAGTACTTC. Its protein is CASSVHQTGEDEQYF.

The chain employs TRBV30 and TRBJ1-1; tentatively, D is TRBD1 (6 bases). This CDR3 is built from 12 residues. The V gene lost 0 bases and the J gene lost 4 bases, with 6 bases spanning the gap. CDR1 is GTSNPN and CDR2 is SVGIG in the germline V gene (reference sequence). The CDR3 protein is CAWSVGATEAFF. CDR3 DNA: TGTGCCTGGAGTGTGGGGGCCACTGAAGCTTTCTTT. Supplemented by reference TRBV30 and TRBJ1-1, the full variable domain reads SQTIHQWPATLVQPVGSPLSLECTVEGTSNPNLYWYRQAAGRGLQLLFYSVGIGQISSEVPQNLSASRPQDRQFILSSKKLLLSDSGFYLCAWSVGATEAFFGQGTRLTVV.

Turning to this clone: One junction end disagrees with the germline gene, perhaps due to a read error. The chain couples TRBV12-5 to TRBJ1-2; D gene uncertain. There are 8 residues in the CDR3. CDR1 is LGHNT, CDR2 FRNRAP, per germline. Here the CDR3 reads CASGESSF. CDR3 nucleotide sequence: TGTGCTAGTGGCGAAAGTAGTTTC.

The chain couples TRBV3-1 (or the pseudogene TRBV3-2) to TRBJ1-3; 9 bases align to TRBD1. The germline V gene has CDR1 LGHDT and CDR2 YNNKEL (reference sequence). The trim removed 8 bases at V and 2 bases at J, leaving 16 bases unmatched. The CDR3 is made up of 18 amino acids. The DNA of the CDR3 is TGTGCCAGCGGCCTTCGGTCCGGGACAGGGAGCGCTGGAAACACCATATATTTT. Translation gives CASGLRSGTGSAGNTIYF.

The J gene is TRBJ1-4, the V gene TRBV6-1, with a tentative D call TRBD1 (6 bases). Germline V gene data show CDR1 as MNHNS and CDR2 as SASEGT. The V end lost 2 bases, the J end lost 2 bases, and 12 bases lay between the germline ends. This CDR3 has 16 residues. Here the CDR3 DNA reads TGTGCCAGCAGTGAAAACAGGGTCGCGACTAATGAAAAACTGTTTTTT. Amino acid sequence: CASSENRVATNEKLFF.

The chain couples TRBV19 to TRBJ1-1; TRBD1 might be the D (5 bases). Trimming shortened V by 2 bases and J by 4 bases, and 14 bases separated the two germline ends. The CDR3 spans 15 residues. CDR1 is LNHDA and CDR2 is SQIVND in the germline V gene (reference sequence). The CDR3 spells CASSISGGGGTEAFF. CDR3 sequence (DNA): TGTGCCAGTAGTATAAGTGGGGGAGGCGGCACTGAAGCTTTCTTT.

This chain uses TRBV9 with TRBJ2-5, with D uncertain. With 0 bases removed from V and 5 bases from J, the gap between germline ends came to 8 bases. Germline V gene sequence: CDR1 SGDLS, CDR2 YYNGEE. This CDR3 spans 13 amino acids. For the CDR3, the DNA is TGTGCCAGCAGCGTAGGCCCAGGTGAGACCCAGTACTTC. It yields the protein CASSVGPGETQYF.

V is TRBV29-1 and J is TRBJ1-1, with 8 nucleotides matching TRBD1. The CDR3 loop spans 15 amino acids. The germline V gene has CDR1 SQVTM and CDR2 ANQGSEA. After removal of 4 bases from V and 5 bases from J, the junction contained 12 bases not matched to a gene. CDR3 region: CSVAVFQGARTEAFF. CDR3 nucleotides: TGCAGCGTTGCGGTGTTCCAGGGGGCGCGAACTGAAGCTTTCTTT.

As to this clone: Other DNA sequences within the sample encode an identical CDR3. This sequence joins TRBV5-6 and TRBJ2-3; 11 bases fit TRBD2. J lost 3 bases, V lost 0 bases, and 3 bases had no gene match. The CDR3 has 16 amino acids. CDR1 and CDR2 (germline): SGHDT, YYEEEE. CDR3 in DNA: TGTGCCAGCAGCTTGGGGGCTAGCGGGAGGACAGATACGCAGTATTTT. This sequence encodes CASSLGASGRTDTQYF.

The rearrangement joins TRBV10-3 to TRBJ1-2; maybe TRBD1 (5 bases). The CDR3 totals 12 residues. CDR1 ENHRY and CDR2 SYGVKD come from the germline V gene. Trimming pared 6 bases from V and 4 bases from J, leaving 9 bases between. CDR3 amino acids: CAIRQEGYGYTF. CDR3 nucleotide sequence: TGTGCCATCAGACAGGAGGGCTATGGCTACACCTTC.

The genes are TRBV2 and TRBJ1-4; 7 bases line up with TRBD1. Germline-derived CDR1 and CDR2 are SNHLY and FYNNEI. The CDR3 runs 14 residues. V lost 7 bases, J lost 6 bases, and 8 bases stayed unmatched. In DNA, the CDR3 is TGTGCCAGCAATCGACAGGGTGCGGATGAAAAACTGTTTTTT. Residues: CASNRQGADEKLFF.

This chain connects TRBV24-1 to TRBJ1-1; D is possibly TRBD1 (6 bases). CDR1 is KGHDR and CDR2 is SFDVKD in the germline V gene. The CDR3 consists of 18 residues. V was clipped by 1 base and J by 0 bases, with 17 bases between them. The CDR3 loop is CATSDFRGRGGMNTEAFF. The CDR3 DNA is TGTGCCACCAGTGATTTTAGGGGTCGGGGGGGCATGAACACTGAAGCTTTCTTT.

CDR3 region: CASSPIVRLAGGLIDTQYF. CDR3 DNA: TGTGCCAGCAGCCCAATAGTTCGTCTAGCGGGGGGGCTGATTGATACGCAGTATTTT. The genes are TRBV6-2 or TRBV6-3 and TRBJ2-3, with TRBD2 matching over 12 bases. The V and J ends lost 6 bases and 6 bases, in that order; junction bases with no gene match: 19. The germline V gene encodes CDR1 MNHEY and CDR2 SVGEGT. This CDR3 region has 19 residues.

The chain links TRBV4-2 to TRBJ2-5; 8 positions agree with TRBD1. CDR1 and CDR2 (germline): LGHNA, YNFKEQ. CDR3 length: 15 residues. Trimming took 1 base from V and 2 from J; bases not matched to a gene: 3. The CDR3 DNA reads as TGTGCCAGCAGCCAAGTCCGGGACAGGCAAGAGACCCAGTACTTC. This translates into CASSQVRDRQETQYF.

This sequence joins TRBV19 and TRBJ1-1; D is uncertain. CDR1 is LNHDA, CDR2 SQIVND, per germline (reference sequence). There are 13 residues in the CDR3. V gave up 7 bases and J gave up 0 bases, with 9 bases separating them. CDR3 in DNA: TGTGCCAGTATCTCGTATATGAACACTGAAGCTTTCTTT. Its protein is CASISYMNTEAFF.

This clone was seen only once. The V call is TRBV28, the J call TRBJ1-2; 9 bases fit TRBD1. V was clipped by 4 bases and J by 6 bases; unmatched bases: 3. This CDR3 is built from 13 residues. Germline-derived CDR1 and CDR2 are MDHEN and SYDVKM. Written as DNA, the CDR3 is TGTGCCAGCAGTTCTACAGGGGGCCATGGCTACACCTTC. Translated, it gives CASSSTGGHGYTF.

V and J are TRBV5-1 and TRBJ1-3; D is uncertain. Germline assignment: CDR1 SGHRS and CDR2 YFSETQ. V shed 4 bases and J shed 3 bases, with 11 bases lying between them. The CDR3 contains 14 residues. The DNA for the CDR3 is TGCGCCAGCAGCCCTCAGGATGATGGAAACACCATATATTTT. Amino acid sequence: CASSPQDDGNTIYF.

This clone has just a few counts. The V gene is TRBV21-1, the J gene TRBJ1-4. TRBV21-1 is a listed pseudogene. CDR3 length: 17 amino acids. CDR3 sequence (DNA): TGTGCCAGCAGCAAAGCGCGGGGGGGGCCGGCTAATGAAAAACTGTTTTTT. It encodes CASSKARGGPANEKLFF.

The chain couples TRBV5-1 to TRBJ2-1, with D tentatively TRBD2 (6 bases). The CDR3 extends over 15 amino acids. The germline V and J ends were trimmed by 0 bases and 1 base, with 8 bases remaining between them. Germline CDR1 is SGHRS and CDR2 is YFSETQ. The CDR3 spells CASSLELASYNEQFF. In DNA form, the CDR3 reads TGCGCCAGCAGCTTGGAGCTAGCGTCCTACAATGAGCAGTTCTTC.

V and J are TRBV11-2 and TRBJ2-7; D remains unclear. CDR3 length: 14 amino acids. Trimming cost V 0 bases and J 1 base, with 7 bases left between them. CDR1 and CDR2 from the germline V gene are SGHAT and FQNNGV. The CDR3 nucleotides are TGTGCCAGCAGCTTAGAGGCCAGTTCCTACGAGCAGTACTTC. Its translation is CASSLEASSYEQYF.

The rearrangement links TRBV7-2 to TRBJ2-1, with D perhaps TRBD2 (6 bases). The CDR3 has 14 amino acids. The V and J ends lost 4 bases and 5 bases respectively, with 12 bases between them. Germline V gives CDR1 SGHTA, CDR2 FQGNSA. CDR3: CASSSPSGDNEQFF. In DNA form, the CDR3 reads TGTGCCAGCAGCTCTCCCTCGGGGGACAATGAGCAGTTCTTC.